Listed here are 27 T cell receptor beta chains from one sample, sequenced in a study of response to subunit inactivated influenza vaccine. TCRdb redid the calling of the RT-PCR reads with MiXCR, one entry per CDR3 protein. Of about 520,000 distinct CDR3 sequences in the sample, roughly 25% were seen once. Here the sequenced sample was CD4+ T cells sorted from PBMCs, taken about 5 days after vaccination. Receptors were obtained from a man between 45 and 60 years old who received an inactivated influenza vaccine.

V gene TRBV28 combines with J gene TRBJ2-4, with a tentative D call TRBD2 (6 bases). The CDR3 is 15 amino acids. CDR1 is MDHEN and CDR2 is SYDVKM in the germline V gene. Trimming stripped 7 bases from V and 3 bases from J, with 16 bases between. The CDR3 DNA is TGTGCCAGCAAAGGGACTCGGGCTGACAAAAACATTCAGTACTTC. This sequence encodes CASKGTRADKNIQYF.

CDR3 sequence reads: CASSLDHQRDNEQFF. The CDR3 DNA reads as TGTGCCAGCAGCTTAGATCATCAGCGGGACAATGAGCAGTTCTTC. V usage is TRBV11-3 and J usage is TRBJ2-1, with D tentatively TRBD2 (6 bases). Looked up from germline, CDR1 is SGHNT and CDR2 is YENEEA. The CDR3 runs to 15 residues. The V and J ends lost 0 bases and 5 bases respectively, with 11 bases between them.

This chain joins TRBV5-5 and TRBJ1-1; the match to TRBD1 covers 7 bases. This CDR3 contains 17 residues. The V and J ends lost 0 bases and 3 bases, in that order; junction bases with no gene match: 11. Germline V lookup: CDR1 SGHKS, CDR2 YYEKEE (reference sequence). The CDR3 DNA sequence: TGTGCCAGCAGCTTGGCTATCGGGACAGAGACCGACACTGAAGCTTTCTTT. Protein product: CASSLAIGTETDTEAFF.

The rearrangement joins TRBV12-3 or TRBV12-4 to TRBJ2-7, with D possibly matching TRBD2 (6 bases). This CDR3 is built from 15 residues. V lost 6 bases and J 2 bases, leaving 17 bases between the germline ends. CDR3 sequence reads: CASRNEEGGPYEQYF. In DNA, the CDR3 is TGTGCCAGCAGGAATGAGGAGGGAGGACCCTACGAGCAGTACTTC.

The rearrangement uses TRBV6-1 and TRBJ2-3, with 7 bases fitting TRBD2. CDR1 and CDR2 (germline): MNHNS, SASEGT. The CDR3 contains 16 residues. Germline trimming cut 6 bases from V and 4 bases from J; bases unmatched to any gene: 13. The CDR3 DNA sequence: TGTGCCAGCAGGCTAACTAGCGCACTTGGCGCAGATACGCAGTATTTT. As protein: CASRLTSALGADTQYF.

Comments on this clonotype: Compared with germline, one end of the junction differs, possibly owing to a read error. The chain is built from TRBV5-1 and TRBJ2-7; 8 nucleotides agree with TRBD2. The V gene's germline CDR1 is SGHRS and CDR2 YFSETQ. The length of the CDR3 is 16 residues. The CDR3 DNA sequence: TGCACCAGCAGCGACGGGGGGGGGACACTCTCCTACGAGCAGTACTTC. Translation: CTSSDGGGTLSYEQYF. The full variable domain, its missing parts supplied by reference TRBV5-1 and TRBJ2-7, is KAGVTQTPRYLIKTRGQQVTLSCSPISGHRSVSWYQQTPGQGLQFLFEYFSETQRNKGNFPGRFSGRQFSNSRSEMNVSTLELGDSALYLCTSSDGGGTLSYEQYFGPGTRLTVT.

This clonotype was counted only a few times. The chain recombines TRBV2 with TRBJ2-5; 9 bases align to TRBD1. With V trimmed by 7 bases and J by 6 bases, 15 bases remained unmatched. Germline V gives CDR1 SNHLY, CDR2 FYNNEI. The CDR3 is 16 amino acids. The CDR3 sequence is CASTTDHGQGWKTQYF. The CDR3 coding sequence is TGTGCCAGCACCACAGACCATGGACAGGGGTGGAAGACCCAGTACTTC.

This clonotype has more than one count but fewer than ten. V and J are TRBV29-1 and TRBJ1-2; D unresolved. Deletions cut 1 base from V and 1 base from J, with 16 bases between. The CDR3 runs to 16 residues. Germline CDR1 and CDR2: SQVTM and ANQGSEA. CDR3 sequence: CSVEGRPGSLNYGYTF. The DNA of the CDR3 is TGCAGCGTTGAAGGACGGCCGGGATCCCTTAACTATGGCTACACCTTC.

V is TRBV24-1 and J is TRBJ2-1, with TRBD2 matching 16 bases. The CDR3 covers 17 residues. The trim removed 3 bases at V and 6 bases at J, leaving 4 bases unmatched. CDR1 and CDR2 from the germline V gene are KGHDR and SFDVKD. CDR3 protein: CATSDAGLAGGSNEQFF. CDR3 coding DNA: TGTGCCACCAGTGATGCGGGACTAGCGGGGGGGAGCAATGAGCAGTTCTTC.

This sequence joins TRBV6-1 and TRBJ2-5; D unresolved. This CDR3 contains 13 residues. V dropped 6 bases and J dropped 2 bases, with 10 bases sitting between them. Germline-derived CDR1 and CDR2 are MNHNS and SASEGT. The chain's CDR3 is CASSKRSQETQYF. In nucleotides, the CDR3 is TGTGCCAGCAGCAAACGGAGTCAAGAGACCCAGTACTTC.

V and J are TRBV7-2 and TRBJ2-1, with D perhaps matching TRBD2 (6 bases). The ends were cut back, 5 bases at V and 4 bases at J, with 9 bases in the middle. The V gene's germline CDR1 is SGHTA and CDR2 FQGNSA. The CDR3 has 13 residues. The CDR3 DNA follows: TGTGCCAGCAGCAAAGGGACTTACAATGAGCAGTTCTTC. Its protein product is CASSKGTYNEQFF.

In this sample, this clonotype turned up many times. The chain employs TRBV7-8 and TRBJ2-7, with D possibly being TRBD2 (6 bases). The CDR3 loop spans 14 amino acids. Trimming removed 5 bases from V and 6 bases from J, with 17 bases in between. CDR1 and CDR2 (germline): SGHVS, FQNEAQ. For the CDR3, the DNA is TGTGCCAGCAGCCCATCGCGGAGGGGAGGCGAGCAGTACTTC. Encoded protein: CASSPSRRGGEQYF.

In this sample, this clonotype turned up a few times. This rearrangement joins TRBV20-1 to TRBJ2-5, with 8 bases that match TRBD2. V shed 1 base, J shed 4 bases, and the junction held 14 bases outside the gene matches. From germline, CDR1 is DFQATT and CDR2 SNEGSKA (reference sequence). This CDR3 has 17 residues. CDR3 protein: CSARGSRGARSGETQYF. The CDR3 DNA sequence: TGCAGTGCTAGAGGCTCGCGGGGGGCCCGGTCGGGAGAGACCCAGTACTTC.

The chain is built from TRBV20-1 and TRBJ2-3, with 13 bases matching TRBD2. Germline V gene sequence: CDR1 DFQATT, CDR2 SNEGSKA (reference sequence). V was pared by 6 bases and J by 0 bases, with 12 bases of the junction left unmatched. CDR3 length: 18 amino acids. CDR3 nucleotide sequence: TGCAGTGCCCGCTGGGGACTAGCGGGAATTGCTAGCACAGATACGCAGTATTTT. This codes for CSARWGLAGIASTDTQYF.

This chain joins TRBV20-1 and TRBJ2-4; D possibly corresponds to TRBD2 (5 bases). CDR1 and CDR2 (germline): DFQATT, SNEGSKA (reference sequence). This CDR3 has 15 residues. The V end lost 3 bases, the J end lost 3 bases, and 15 bases lay between the germline ends. The CDR3 DNA reads TGCAGTGCTAGTCACGGTAGCGATGTCAAAAACATTCAGTACTTC. Translated: CSASHGSDVKNIQYF.

This clonotype has just a few counts. This rearrangement joins TRBV11-2 to TRBJ2-3, with TRBD1 as a possible D gene (6 bases). Trimming took off 4 bases at V and 6 bases at J, with 17 bases between the two ends. Germline V gene lookup returns CDR1 SGHAT and CDR2 FQNNGV. The CDR3 consists of 15 residues. Here the CDR3 DNA reads TGTGCCAGCAGCTCTCACAGGGCCGCCTTGGATACGCAGTATTTT. Translation gives CASSSHRAALDTQYF. The whole variable domain, remainder taken from reference TRBV11-2 and TRBJ2-3, is EAGVAQSPRYKIIEKRQSVAFWCNPISGHATLYWYQQILGQGPKLLIQFQNNGVVDDSQLPKDRFSAERLKGVDSTLKIQPAKLEDSAVYLCASSSHRAALDTQYFGPGTRLTVL.

The chain is built from TRBV7-2 and TRBJ2-5, with 7 bases fitting TRBD1. CDR1 SGHTA and CDR2 FQGNSA come from the germline V gene. J lost 5 bases, V lost 5 bases, and 11 bases had no gene match. This CDR3 region has 15 residues. The CDR3 is CASSTQGVARETQYF. CDR3 DNA: TGTGCCAGCAGCACTCAGGGGGTTGCTCGGGAGACCCAGTACTTC.

In this sample, this clonotype turned up many times. The CDR3 spells CASSFGTANYGYTF. The CDR3 bases are TGTGCCAGCAGTTTTGGGACGGCTAACTATGGCTACACCTTC. This chain connects TRBV12-3 or TRBV12-4 to TRBJ1-2, with D possibly being TRBD1 (5 bases). V lost 3 bases to trimming and J lost 0 bases, with 8 bases between them. This CDR3 spans 14 amino acids.

In its sample, this clonotype was seen a few times. The chain combines TRBV5-1 with TRBJ1-1; possible D gene TRBD1, 5 bases. CDR1 and CDR2 from the germline V gene are SGHRS and YFSETQ. The CDR3 has 14 amino acids. Trimming removed 6 bases from V and 1 base from J, with 13 bases in between. CDR3 sequence reads: CASMLGTANTEAFF. The DNA for the CDR3 is TGCGCCAGCATGCTAGGGACGGCGAACACTGAAGCTTTCTTT.

The chain employs TRBV7-9 and TRBJ2-5; D is perhaps TRBD1 or TRBD2 (5 bases each). The germline V gene has CDR1 SEHNR and CDR2 FQNEAQ (reference sequence). Trimming took off 6 bases at V and 4 bases at J, with 12 bases between the two ends. The CDR3 length is 13 residues. The CDR3 region has the DNA TGTGCCAGCAGTCCGGGACCATCAGAGACCCAGTACTTC. Translation gives CASSPGPSETQYF.

This sequence joins TRBV7-9 and TRBJ1-1; 9 nucleotides match TRBD1. CDR1 and CDR2 (germline): SEHNR, FQNEAQ (reference sequence). V was pared by 9 bases and J by 5 bases, with 10 bases of the junction left unmatched. CDR3 length: 14 amino acids. The CDR3 nucleotides are TGTGCCAGTGGGACAGGGAGAGCGGGGACTGAAGCTTTCTTT. Encoded protein: CASGTGRAGTEAFF.

The J gene is TRBJ2-6, the V gene TRBV11-2; D is possibly TRBD1 or TRBD2 (5 bases each). The CDR3 contains 22 residues. V was clipped by 0 bases and J by 0 bases, with 24 bases between them. The germline CDR1 and CDR2 sequences are SGHAT and FQNNGV. The CDR3 nucleotides read TGTGCCAGCAGCTTAGATTGGTCGGTCGGGAACAGGTGGTACTCTGGGGCCAACGTCCTGACTTTC. Amino acids: CASSLDWSVGNRWYSGANVLTF.

This clonotype was seen more than once but under ten times. The CDR3 spells CASRSRLAGGPYEQYF. CDR3 nucleotides: TGTGCCAGCAGATCCAGACTAGCGGGAGGGCCATACGAGCAGTACTTC. The genes are TRBV21-1 and TRBJ2-7; the DNA was not compared with TRBD2, the D call given in the table. TRBV21-1 is a documented pseudogene. The CDR3 is made up of 16 amino acids.

This clonotype was observed a few times. CDR3 residues: CASSPPRVWVSEQYF. The CDR3 region has the DNA TGTGCCAGCAGTCCCCCCAGGGTTTGGGTTTCCGAGCAGTACTTC. The chain carries TRBV12-3 or TRBV12-4 and TRBJ2-7; possible D gene TRBD1, 5 bases. This CDR3 contains 15 residues. Between the trimmed V and J ends, which lost 5 bases and 6 bases, there was a span of 20 bases.

The chain carries TRBV28 and TRBJ1-1; D is perhaps TRBD1 (5 bases). The CDR3 has 15 amino acids. Trimming pared 5 bases from V and 1 base from J, leaving 14 bases between. Germline values: CDR1 MDHEN, CDR2 SYDVKM. The CDR3 DNA is TGTGCCAGCAGTCCCTGGGCAGGGAGGAACACTGAAGCTTTCTTT. The encoded protein is CASSPWAGRNTEAFF.

The chain uses TRBV6-5 and TRBJ2-6; D not certain. The germline V and J ends were trimmed by 6 bases and 2 bases, with 2 bases remaining between them. The germline gives CDR1 MNHEY, CDR2 SVGAGI. The CDR3 is 12 amino acids. The CDR3 is CASRAGANVLTF. The CDR3 DNA is TGTGCCAGCAGGGCTGGGGCCAACGTCCTGACTTTC.

The chain has TRBV10-3 and TRBJ2-7; TRBD1 matches 7 bases. This CDR3 comprises 12 residues. Per the germline V gene, CDR1 is ENHRY and CDR2 is SYGVKD. Germline trimming cut 4 bases from V and 7 bases from J; bases unmatched to any gene: 4. The CDR3 sequence is CAISGGDREQYF. The CDR3 region has the DNA TGTGCCATCAGTGGTGGGGACAGAGAGCAGTACTTC.